One sample yielded the 26 T cell receptor beta chains listed below, sequenced in a study of blood T cell repertoires in COVID-19. Some clones are missing from TCRdb's copy, which holds only in-frame ones; the method was immunoSEQ multiplex PCR. Seen here are roughly 24,000 clones, around 86% observed once, and the top ten hold less than 20%. The source material was peripheral blood. The origin of the receptors is a woman older than 75 with acute or convalescent COVID-19.

The chain combines TRBV25-1 with TRBJ2-1, with D possibly matching TRBD1 (5 bases). V gave up 9 bases and J gave up 8 bases, with 20 bases separating them. There are 14 residues in the CDR3. Germline V lookup: CDR1 MGHDK, CDR2 SYGVNS. CDR3 sequence: CASRTGILGDEQFF. For the CDR3, the DNA is TGTGCCAGTCGGACGGGCATCCTAGGGGATGAGCAGTTCTTC.

The chain uses TRBV5-4 and TRBJ2-1, with 8 bases that match TRBD2. This CDR3 contains 15 residues. CDR1 is SGHNT, CDR2 YYREEE, per germline (reference sequence). V shed 4 bases, J shed 2 bases, and the junction held 5 bases outside the gene matches. This CDR3 is CASSITSGPYNEQFF. CDR3 coding DNA: TGTGCCAGCAGCATAACTAGCGGCCCCTACAATGAGCAGTTCTTC.

V usage is TRBV7-9 and J usage is TRBJ1-2, with 10 bases that match TRBD1. V lost 5 bases to trimming and J lost 2 bases; unmatched junction nucleotides: 5. Per the germline V gene, CDR1 is SEHNR and CDR2 is FQNEAQ (reference sequence). The CDR3 consists of 15 residues. In DNA, the CDR3 is TGTGCCAGCAGCCCCACGGACAGGGGGAACTATGGCTACACCTTC. Translated: CASSPTDRGNYGYTF.

This chain joins TRBV5-4 and TRBJ2-7; TRBD1 is a possible D gene (6 bases). This CDR3 region has 14 residues. The germline V and J ends were trimmed by 3 bases and 2 bases, with 12 bases remaining between them. The germline V gene has CDR1 SGHNT and CDR2 YYREEE (reference sequence). CDR3 nucleotide sequence: TGTGCCAGCAGCTCAAAACAGGGAACCTACGAGCAGTACTTC. Translating gives CASSSKQGTYEQYF.

The V gene is TRBV7-9, the J gene TRBJ1-1; 9 bases fit TRBD1. Germline CDR1 and CDR2: SEHNR and FQNEAQ (reference sequence). CDR3 size: 14 residues. Losses at the gene ends were 5 bases for V and 2 bases for J; bases not matched to a gene: 3. The DNA of the CDR3 is TGTGCCAGCAGCCTGGGACAGGGAAACACTGAAGCTTTCTTT. Encoded protein: CASSLGQGNTEAFF. The full variable domain, with the rest looked up from reference TRBV7-9 and TRBJ1-1, is DTGVSQNPRHKITKRGQNVTFRCDPISEHNRLYWYRQTLGQGPEFLTYFQNEAQLEKSRLLSDRFSAERPKGSFSTLEIQRTEQGDSAMYLCASSLGQGNTEAFFGQGTRLTVV.

DNA of the CDR3: TGTGCCAGCAGACCACCACACCAGACTAGAGGGACCGGGGAGCTGTTTTTT. Translating gives CASRPPHQTRGTGELFF. The V gene is TRBV3-1 (or the pseudogene TRBV3-2), the J gene TRBJ2-2; D perhaps matches TRBD2 (6 bases). The V end lost 6 bases, the J end lost 5 bases, and 22 bases lay between the germline ends. Looked up from germline, CDR1 is LGHDT and CDR2 is YNNKEL (reference sequence). This CDR3 has 17 residues.

J is TRBJ2-2 and V is TRBV4-3; TRBD2 is a possible D gene (6 bases). This CDR3 has 15 residues. Germline V gives CDR1 LGHNA, CDR2 YSLEER. Trimming cost V 1 base and J 6 bases, with 12 bases left between them. CDR3 sequence reads: CASSQVAGISGELFF. The CDR3 coding sequence is TGCGCCAGCAGCCAAGTTGCGGGGATCTCCGGGGAGCTGTTTTTT.

This chain links TRBV7-9 with TRBJ1-2; tentative D call: TRBD1 (5 bases). CDR3 length equals 16 residues. V lost 5 bases and J lost 5, with 21 bases in between. CDR1 SEHNR and CDR2 FQNEAQ come from the germline V gene (reference sequence). CDR3 amino acids: CASSPRAGAGAYGYTF. CDR3 nucleotide sequence: TGTGCCAGCAGCCCCCGCGCTGGGGCGGGAGCATATGGCTACACCTTC.

The chain links TRBV4-1 to TRBJ1-2, with a tentative D call TRBD1 (5 bases). Germline V gene data show CDR1 as MGHRA and CDR2 as YSYEKL. There are 19 residues in the CDR3. Between the trimmed V and J ends, which lost 3 bases and 1 base, there was a span of 24 bases. CDR3 sequence (DNA): TGCGCCAGCAGCCAGGGGCGGGGCAGAGCAACAGGTGGTAACTATGGCTACACCTTC. It codes for CASSQGRGRATGGNYGYTF.

This rearrangement joins TRBV7-2 to TRBJ2-4, with D maybe TRBD2 (5 bases). This CDR3 has 16 amino acids. With 2 bases removed from V and 7 bases from J, the gap between germline ends came to 18 bases. Germline CDR1 is SGHTA and CDR2 is FQGNSA. CDR3 sequence reads: CASSLRAASWANIQYF. The DNA of the CDR3 is TGTGCCAGCAGCTTAAGGGCGGCTAGCTGGGCCAACATTCAGTACTTC.

The rearrangement links TRBV7-8 to TRBJ1-3; D is undetermined. CDR1 is SGHVS, CDR2 FQNEAQ, per germline. The CDR3 is 17 residues long. Trimming shortened V by 1 base and J by 0 bases, and 13 bases separated the two germline ends. The CDR3 sequence is CASSLVRVRSSGNTIYF. The CDR3 bases are TGTGCCAGCAGCTTAGTCCGCGTTCGGAGCTCTGGAAACACCATATATTTT.

This chain links TRBV4-1 with TRBJ1-1; D ambiguous. The CDR3 is made up of 13 amino acids. Germline V gene lookup returns CDR1 MGHRA and CDR2 YSYEKL. V was clipped by 0 bases and J by 3 bases, with 5 bases between them. The CDR3 loop reads CASSQDPYTEAFF. The CDR3 DNA sequence: TGCGCCAGCAGCCAAGACCCTTACACTGAAGCTTTCTTT.

The CDR3 DNA is TGCGCCAGCAGCTTGAACAGCTTCTACGAGCAGTACTTC. Residues: CASSLNSFYEQYF. The rearrangement joins TRBV5-1 to TRBJ2-7; D unresolved. The V end was cut by 1 base, the J end by 3 bases, with 8 bases between. CDR1 and CDR2 (germline): SGHRS, YFSETQ. CDR3 size: 13 residues.

Here the CDR3 DNA reads TGCGCCAGCAGCCAATCCCAGACTAGCGGATCCTACAATGAGCAGTTCTTC. Its translation: CASSQSQTSGSYNEQFF. This chain connects TRBV4-3 to TRBJ2-1; 9 bases are a match to TRBD2. CDR1 LGHNA and CDR2 YSLEER come from the germline V gene. V dropped 2 bases and J dropped 1; count of bases not matched to a gene: 6. The CDR3 spans 17 residues.

The rearrangement uses TRBV19 and TRBJ1-1; maybe TRBD1 (5 bases). The CDR3 has 18 residues. V was clipped by 1 base and J by 4 bases, with 22 bases between them. Germline V gene sequence: CDR1 LNHDA, CDR2 SQIVND (reference sequence). This CDR3 is CASSIGPVSGGGSTEAFF. Written as DNA, the CDR3 is TGTGCCAGTAGTATAGGCCCGGTTAGCGGTGGGGGGAGCACTGAAGCTTTCTTT.

V is TRBV7-9 and J is TRBJ1-1; no clear D gene. Trimming stripped 4 bases from V and 4 bases from J, with 7 bases between. In germline, CDR1 is SEHNR, CDR2 FQNEAQ (reference sequence). The CDR3 loop spans 12 amino acids. This CDR3 is CASSSPVTEAFF. CDR3 coding DNA: TGTGCCAGCAGCTCCCCTGTCACTGAAGCTTTCTTT.

The rearrangement uses TRBV19 and TRBJ1-3; 9 bases map to TRBD1. The CDR3 spans 20 residues. Germline V CDR1 and CDR2: LNHDA, SQIVND (reference sequence). V gave up 9 bases and J gave up 4 bases; unmatched junction bases: 25. The CDR3: CASGVRGVSGQGPPGNTIYF. The CDR3 bases are TGTGCCAGCGGGGTCCGTGGGGTATCGGGACAGGGTCCTCCCGGAAACACCATATATTTT.

The genes are TRBV7-9 and TRBJ2-3; 10 nucleotides align to TRBD2. The CDR3 runs to 15 residues. CDR1 is SEHNR and CDR2 is FQNEAQ in the germline V gene (reference sequence). V lost 7 bases and J lost 0; bases outside the gene matches: 4. The CDR3: CASTSGGASTDTQYF. For the CDR3, the DNA is TGTGCCAGCACTAGCGGGGGAGCTAGCACAGATACGCAGTATTTT.

This chain uses TRBV5-1 with TRBJ2-5; 10 bases are shared with TRBD2. Germline CDR1 and CDR2: SGHRS and YFSETQ. With V trimmed by 6 bases and J by 0 bases, 5 bases remained unmatched. This CDR3 has 15 residues. CDR3 region: CASTRTSGDQETQYF. The CDR3 bases are TGCGCCAGCACTAGGACTAGCGGTGACCAAGAGACCCAGTACTTC.

V is TRBV3-1 (or the pseudogene TRBV3-2) and J is TRBJ2-7; 7 bases agree with TRBD2. V shed 6 bases and J 2 bases; nucleotides not matched to a gene: 10. Germline loops: CDR1 LGHDT, CDR2 YNNKEL (reference sequence). This CDR3 has 15 amino acids. Here the CDR3 DNA reads TGTGCCAGCAGGTCCAGCGGGGCCACCCCCTACGAGCAGTACTTC. Amino acid sequence: CASRSSGATPYEQYF.

The chain links TRBV9 to TRBJ2-5, with TRBD2 identical over 13 bases. The junction had 13 bases not matched to a gene; V was cut back by 4 bases and J by 7 bases. The CDR3 consists of 17 residues. The germline V gene has CDR1 SGDLS and CDR2 YYNGEE. The CDR3 DNA is TGTGCCAGCAGCCCAACCGCCGGACTAGCGGGGGTCCGGACCCAGTACTTC. Translation: CASSPTAGLAGVRTQYF.

This chain uses TRBV18 with TRBJ1-2, with D possibly being TRBD1 (6 bases). The V end lost 4 bases, the J end lost 4 bases, and 13 bases lay between the germline ends. Looked up from germline, CDR1 is KGHSH and CDR2 is LQKENI. The CDR3 sequence is 14 residues long. The CDR3 DNA reads as TGTGCCAGCTCACAGGAACAGGGCTTCTATGGCTACACCTTC. Amino acids: CASSQEQGFYGYTF.

The chain couples TRBV6-5 to TRBJ2-1; TRBD1 is a possible D gene (6 bases). Per the germline V gene, CDR1 is MNHEY and CDR2 is SVGAGI. The CDR3 is made up of 11 amino acids. CDR3: CAARGHNEQFF. The CDR3 coding sequence is TGTGCAGCCAGGGGACACAATGAGCAGTTCTTC.

The rearrangement links TRBV12-3 or TRBV12-4 to TRBJ2-7; 12 bases match TRBD2. The J segment lost 6 bases and the V segment lost 5 bases, leaving 2 bases of the junction unmatched. There are 13 residues in the CDR3. CDR3 nucleotide sequence: TGTGCCAGCAGTCGACTAGCGGGAGCCGAGCAGTACTTC. This sequence encodes CASSRLAGAEQYF.

The chain joins TRBV5-4 to TRBJ2-7, with 8 bases lining up with TRBD1. Trimming at V came to 4 bases and at J to 4 bases, leaving 7 bases not matched to a gene. CDR3 length: 14 residues. CDR1 and CDR2 from the germline V gene are SGHNT and YYREEE (reference sequence). In DNA, the CDR3 is TGTGCCAGCAGCACTTTGGGACAGGATTACGAGCAGTACTTC. This gives the protein CASSTLGQDYEQYF.

This chain links TRBV6-5 with TRBJ1-2; D possibly corresponds to TRBD1 (6 bases). Germline V gives CDR1 MNHEY, CDR2 SVGAGI. The V end lost 6 bases, the J end lost 4 bases, and 15 bases lay between the germline ends. The length of the CDR3 is 14 residues. CDR3 region: CASSRLGGAYGYTF. The CDR3 bases are TGTGCCAGCAGCCGGCTAGGGGGGGCCTATGGCTACACCTTC.